Detailed here is one TCR beta chain. In germline, CDR1 is LGHNA, CDR2 YNFKEQ. The CDR3 length is 13 residues. Trimming took 0 bases from V and 3 from J, leaving 6 bases between them. Libraries were prepared by immunoSEQ multiplex PCR; TCRdb keeps only in-frame clonotypes and omits some of them. The sample includes around 220,000 clones, 90% to 95% of them seen just once. This sample is part of a study of blood T cell repertoires in COVID-19. Study details: T cells, B-cell-depleted T cells, or PBMCs supplied cDNA or gDNA.

This clonotype was obtained from a woman under 30 who had recovered from COVID-19. Sequencing input: PBMCs or T cells enriched from blood (not recorded which). V gene TRBV4-2 combines with J gene TRBJ2-7; D is ambiguous. The CDR3 here is CASSQDSFYEQYF. As DNA, the CDR3 is TGTGCCAGCAGCCAAGACAGTTTCTACGAGCAGTACTTC.